This TCR beta chain emerged from a study of blood T cell repertoires in COVID-19. Study details: Samples came from the United States, Italy and Spain, spanning acute and convalescent COVID-19. Sources were T cells, B-cell-depleted T cells, or PBMCs; the material itself was cDNA or gDNA.

Source study methods: Amplification of reference gene primers provided the estimated nucleated cell counts. The table came from immunoSEQ multiplex PCR; TCRdb's copy has only in-frame clones and leaves some out. The DNA gave D and trimming, while V, J and clone size come from that table. This table has about 160,000 clones, 85% appearing once. CDR1 and CDR2 from the germline V gene are MNHNY and SVGAGI (reference sequence). This CDR3 has 16 amino acids. V gave up 2 bases and J gave up 1 base, with 12 bases separating them. The chain is built from TRBV6-6 and TRBJ1-5; a possible D gene is TRBD1 (6 bases). The TCR comes from a human donor with acute or convalescent COVID-19. The donor label of this sample is uncertain. Sequencing used peripheral blood. The CDR3 protein is CASSYGRGLSNQPQHF. The DNA for the CDR3 is TGTGCCAGCAGTTACGGCAGGGGCTTAAGCAATCAGCCCCAGCATTTT.